Here is one T cell receptor (beta chain) with its context. What it binds is not known. The repertoire was sequenced with immunoSEQ multiplex PCR; TCRdb's copy has only in-frame clones and lacks some. The sample lists approximately 60,000 clones; 83% were seen once. The sample originates from a study of OX40 agonist ivuxolimab in advanced cancers. Background on the study: Ivuxolimab, an agonist antibody against OX40 (CD134), was given to patients.

Overall study findings and caveats: In CD8+ T cells, expanded clones were on average more numerous than in CD4+. At 0.1 to 3.0 mg/kg, CD4+ and CD8+ blood T cells expanded clonally by week 6. Expanded peripheral T cells had an undetermined antigen specificity.

This sequence originates from an adult with an advanced solid tumor such as melanoma, head and neck, liver or kidney cancer. The sequenced sample was CD4+ or CD8+ T cells sorted from blood, obtained in a trial of the OX40 agonist ivuxolimab.

CDR3 nucleotide sequence: TGTGCCTGGAGGCACTCGGGGGCAATTAATACGCAGTATTTT. Encoded protein: CAWRHSGAINTQYF. This rearrangement joins TRBV30 to TRBJ2-3; perhaps D is TRBD1 or TRBD2 (6 bases each). Germline CDR1 and CDR2: GTSNPN and SVGIG (reference sequence). This CDR3 is 14 amino acids long. The V gene lost 3 bases and the J gene lost 7 bases, with 17 bases spanning the gap. The variable domain in full, with the rest retrieved from reference TRBV30 and TRBJ2-3, is SQTIHQWPATLVQPVGSPLSLECTVEGTSNPNLYWYRQAAGRGLQLLFYSVGIGQISSEVPQNLSASRPQDRQFILSSKKLLLSDSGFYLCAWRHSGAINTQYFGPGTRLTVL.